These 10 T cell receptor beta chains originate from one sample sequenced in a study of molecular identifiers for immune sequencing clone quantification. TCRdb called the PCR reads again in MiXCR, with one record for every CDR3 protein. Found here are hundreds of thousands of distinct CDR3 sequences, 20% to 25% of them singletons; the top ten hold 0.7% to 0.9%. The sample taken for sequencing was naive CD8+ T cells from blood, with Jurkat cell RNA spiked in. Noted subset: FACS-sorted CD8+CD4-CCR7+CD45RA+ naive T cells. The receptor set was obtained from a human donor in good health. Some libraries in this study had Jurkat cell RNA spiked in.

This clonotype was picked up many times. The gene calls are TRBV4-3 and TRBJ2-7, with D possibly matching TRBD1 (5 bases). Trimming pared 1 base from V and 3 bases from J, leaving 13 bases between. Germline CDR1 reads LGHNA; CDR2 reads YSLEER. The CDR3 totals 15 residues. This CDR3 is CASSQAQDNDYEQYF. CDR3 DNA sequence: TGCGCCAGCAGCCAAGCTCAGGACAACGACTACGAGCAGTACTTC.

In its sample, this clonotype was seen many times. The V gene is TRBV7-9, the J gene TRBJ2-3; D assignment may be TRBD1 or TRBD2 (5 bases each). The V and J ends lost 2 bases and 6 bases respectively, with 12 bases between them. CDR3 length: 14 residues. Germline values: CDR1 SEHNR, CDR2 FQNEAQ (reference sequence). CDR3 sequence reads: CASSLPGPSDTQYF. In DNA form, the CDR3 reads TGTGCCAGCAGCTTACCGGGACCATCGGATACGCAGTATTTT.

The chain uses TRBV20-1 and TRBJ2-3; no clear D. The ends were cut back, 0 bases at V and 6 bases at J, with 25 bases in the middle. There are 18 residues in the CDR3. CDR1 and CDR2 (germline): DFQATT, SNEGSKA (reference sequence). The CDR3 protein is CSARDLGSAVLIFDTQYF. CDR3 DNA sequence: TGCAGTGCTAGAGATCTAGGATCCGCCGTATTAATATTCGATACGCAGTATTTT.

The chain employs TRBV5-1 and TRBJ2-3, with D perhaps TRBD1 (6 bases). There are 16 residues in the CDR3. Germline CDR1 is SGHRS and CDR2 is YFSETQ. The V end lost 7 bases, the J end lost 0 bases, and 18 bases lay between the germline ends. The CDR3 protein is CASGPQDRTSTDTQYF. The CDR3 nucleotides are TGCGCCAGCGGCCCCCAGGACAGAACTAGCACAGATACGCAGTATTTT.

Of note for this clonotype: A single base separates this from a much larger clone, so it may be a read error. The chain joins TRBV28 to TRBJ1-1; possible D gene TRBD1, 5 bases. Germline CDR1 is MDHEN and CDR2 is SYDVKM. V was cut by 7 bases and J by 4 bases, with 19 bases left in between. This CDR3 has 15 amino acids. The DNA of the CDR3 is TGTGCCAGCAATCGGGACCCCGGCAAGGGCACTGAAGCTTTCTTT. It is translated as CASNRDPGKGTEAFF.

This clonotype was observed many times. V is TRBV5-5 and J is TRBJ2-7, with D unresolved. CDR3 length: 14 residues. The V end lost 2 bases, the J end lost 6 bases, and 15 bases lay between the germline ends. The germline CDR1 and CDR2 sequences are SGHKS and YYEKEE (reference sequence). The CDR3 coding sequence is TGTGCCAGCAGCTTTGGACCCGTCCCCACCGAGCAGTACTTC. Translation: CASSFGPVPTEQYF.

Regarding this clonotype: Germline and junction disagree at one end, which may indicate a read error. The chain is built from TRBV4-1 and TRBJ1-6; 7 bases line up with TRBD1. This CDR3 contains 14 residues. Germline values: CDR1 MGHRA, CDR2 YSYEKL. The CDR3 reads CASSHGTVNSPLRF. CDR3 nucleotides: TGCGCCAGCAGCCACGGGACAGTTAATTCACCCCTCCGCTTT.

This clonotype was counted a few times. A much bigger clone sits one base away, suggesting this may be a read error. This chain joins TRBV12-3 or TRBV12-4 and TRBJ1-1; D might be TRBD1 (6 bases). The V end was cut by 6 bases, the J end by 10 bases, with 21 bases between. The CDR3 extends over 14 amino acids. DNA for the CDR3: TGTGCCAGCAGCCCCACAATTGGGGGCTCTGGAGCTTTCTTT. Its protein product is CASSPTIGGSGAFF.

This clonotype has a count of ten or more. This chain connects TRBV14 to TRBJ1-5; D gene ambiguous. This CDR3 spans 12 amino acids. The germline V gene has CDR1 SGHDN and CDR2 FVKESK. Trimming stripped 5 bases from V and 3 bases from J, with 5 bases between. DNA for the CDR3: TGTGCCAGCAGCGCTTACAATCAGCCCCAGCATTTT. This codes for CASSAYNQPQHF.

This clonotype was seen at least ten times. V and J are TRBV27 and TRBJ2-7; 10 positions agree with TRBD2. From germline, CDR1 is MNHEY and CDR2 SMNVEV (reference sequence). J gave up 2 bases and V 2 bases, and 3 bases lay outside the gene matches. The CDR3 consists of 15 residues. CDR3 sequence reads: CASSLVLAGTYEQYF. CDR3 sequence (DNA): TGTGCCAGCAGTTTAGTACTAGCGGGGACCTACGAGCAGTACTTC.